This T cell receptor (beta chain) was found in a study of cytomegalovirus exposure and HLA in healthy donors. General study results and limits: Equally common other TCR beta chains were less clonally expanded than HLA-associated ones, a later analysis found.

V was pared by 1 base and J by 5 bases, with 11 bases between. The CDR3 sequence is 13 residues long. CDR1 and CDR2 (germline): GTSNPN, SVGIG (reference sequence). PCR primers comprised 60 Vbeta and 13 Jbeta primers. Sequencing was performed with immunoSEQ multiplex PCR; in TCRdb, only in-frame clones are kept and a portion is missing. The sample includes 100,000 to 150,000 clones, about 68% of them seen just once. Regarding this clone: Antigen: not known.

The receptor was isolated from a man aged 35-49 years in good health and CMV-seropositive. The rearrangement links TRBV30 to TRBJ1-1; D unresolved. Sequenced input: PBMCs. The CDR3 DNA sequence: TGTGCCTGGAGTGATAGCAGAAATACTGAAGCTTTCTTT. It yields the protein CAWSDSRNTEAFF.